Listed here are 10 T cell receptor beta chains from one sample, sequenced in a study of beta chain features in type 1 diabetes (dated by TCRdb to the late 2010s). General conclusions and limits of the study: Type 1 diabetes patients showed a moderate but significant shortening of TCRB CDR3 length in all four CD4+ subsets.

Library construction relied on the immunoSEQ multiplex PCR assay. The entire isolated RNA was reverse transcribed using the High Capacity cDNA Reverse Transcription Kit, and thus expressed TCRB transcripts were sequenced. TCRdb limited this immuneACCESS table to in-frame rearrangements with V and J called. A share of clones is missing; checked studies link under half to unresolved V genes, and the rest is unexplained. In this sample the table shows approximately 60,000 clones, around 53% of which occur a single time. 2% to 3% of the sample lies in the top ten. No antigen is known for these receptors. Sequences were obtained from Tregs from blood. This sample's cell subset or site label indicates: regulatory CD4+ T cells. All receptors come from a woman aged 40 to 50 with type 1 diabetes.

This clone was detected only a few times. J is TRBJ2-1 and V is TRBV11-1, with TRBD1 as a possible D gene (6 bases). V was shortened by 6 bases and J by 0 bases, with 12 bases between the two germline ends. This CDR3 is built from 15 residues. Germline CDR1 and CDR2: SGHAT and FQDESV (reference sequence). CDR3 DNA: TGTGCCAGCAGACCACAGGGTCGCTCCTACAATGAGCAGTTCTTC. Amino acid sequence: CASRPQGRSYNEQFF.

The sample holds one count of this clone. V gene TRBV6-6 combines with J gene TRBJ2-7; weak D call: TRBD1 (6 bases). Germline lookup yields CDR1 MNHNY and CDR2 SVGAGI (reference sequence). V was pared by 10 bases and J by 1 base, with 17 bases between. The CDR3 runs 14 residues. As DNA, the CDR3 is TGTGCCACTTCCGCGCAGGGGCTTTCCTACGAGCAGTACTTC. Encoded protein: CATSAQGLSYEQYF.

This clone came up a few times. This chain uses TRBV7-3 with TRBJ2-3; TRBD1 aligns across 9 bases. Germline values: CDR1 SGHTA, CDR2 FQGTGA. V trimming: 8 bases; J trimming: 3 bases; junction bases outside the gene matches: 3. CDR3 length: 13 residues. CDR3 loop: CASLGTGTDTQYF. The CDR3 region has the DNA TGTGCCAGCCTCGGGACAGGGACAGATACGCAGTATTTT.

A remark on this clone: A single base separates this from a much larger clone, so it may be a read error. V usage is TRBV2 and J usage is TRBJ2-3; D unclear. With 5 bases removed from V and 4 bases from J, the gap between germline ends came to 4 bases. From germline, CDR1 is SNHLY and CDR2 FYNNEI. This CDR3 contains 11 residues. For the CDR3, the DNA is TGTGCCAGCAGTCTAGCAGATACGCAGTATTTT. This sequence encodes CASSLADTQYF.

The V gene is TRBV28, the J gene TRBJ1-1, with a weak D call TRBD1 (5 bases). V was pared by 4 bases and J by 4 bases, with 10 bases between. The CDR3 totals 13 residues. The germline gives CDR1 MDHEN, CDR2 SYDVKM. CDR3 sequence reads: CASSSPQGTEAFF. The CDR3 DNA reads TGTGCCAGCAGTTCCCCCCAGGGCACTGAAGCTTTCTTT.

The V and J genes are TRBV6-6 and TRBJ1-1; 7 bases agree with TRBD1. V was clipped by 5 bases and J by 3 bases; unmatched bases: 0. This CDR3 has 12 amino acids. The germline V gene encodes CDR1 MNHNY and CDR2 SVGAGI (reference sequence). The CDR3 region is CASSGTDTEAFF. The CDR3 DNA follows: TGTGCCAGCAGTGGGACAGACACTGAAGCTTTCTTT.

The chain carries TRBV5-1 and TRBJ2-1, with 8 bases that match TRBD2. V was pared by 4 bases and J by 6 bases, with 3 bases of the junction left unmatched. CDR1 and CDR2 from the germline V gene are SGHRS and YFSETQ. The CDR3 has 13 residues. The CDR3 spells CASSGTRINEQFF. The CDR3 DNA follows: TGCGCCAGCAGCGGGACTAGGATCAATGAGCAGTTCTTC. Full variable domain (remainder filled in from reference TRBV5-1 and TRBJ2-1): KAGVTQTPRYLIKTRGQQVTLSCSPISGHRSVSWYQQTPGQGLQFLFEYFSETQRNKGNFPGRFSGRQFSNSRSEMNVSTLELGDSALYLCASSGTRINEQFFGPGTRLTVL.

This clone has a handful of counts. The rearrangement joins TRBV4-2 to TRBJ2-3, with no clear D. This CDR3 is 15 amino acids long. Deletions cut 4 bases from V and 0 bases from J, with 11 bases between. Germline V gives CDR1 LGHNA, CDR2 YNFKEQ. CDR3 nucleotides: TGTGCCAGCAGCCCCAGGCAATCTAGCACAGATACGCAGTATTTT. Protein sequence: CASSPRQSSTDTQYF.

This chain connects TRBV7-9 to TRBJ2-1; 7 bases match TRBD1. Germline CDR1 reads SEHNR; CDR2 reads FQNEAQ (reference sequence). J lost 9 bases, V lost 7 bases, and 12 bases had no gene match. CDR3 size: 14 residues. The CDR3 DNA reads as TGTGCCAGCACCCGCCCTGAGGGGGCGGGTGAGCAGTTCTTC. Protein sequence: CASTRPEGAGEQFF. Full variable domain (remainder filled in from reference TRBV7-9 and TRBJ2-1): DTGVSQNPRHKITKRGQNVTFRCDPISEHNRLYWYRQTLGQGPEFLTYFQNEAQLEKSRLLSDRFSAERPKGSFSTLEIQRTEQGDSAMYLCASTRPEGAGEQFFGPGTRLTVL.

The CDR3 sequence is CASSGATYSNQPQHF. The CDR3 bases are TGTGCCAGCTCAGGGGCCACCTATAGCAATCAGCCCCAGCATTTT. The gene calls are TRBV19 and TRBJ1-5; D may be TRBD1 (6 bases). V was clipped by 9 bases and J by 0 bases, with 15 bases between them. Looked up from germline, CDR1 is LNHDA and CDR2 is SQIVND (reference sequence). This CDR3 is 15 amino acids long.